This is a list of T cell receptor beta chains from one sample in a study of somatic mutations in cytotoxic T cells in rheumatoid arthritis. The data were produced by immunoSEQ multiplex PCR, yet TCRdb's version contains in-frame clones alone and is incomplete. Of 20,000 to 25,000 clones listed, about four fifths are singletons. Sequencing used CD8+ T cells sorted from blood. Every receptor here comes from an adult with rheumatoid arthritis. The CDR3 runs from the conserved cysteine through the conserved F or W. Each record gives: V gene, J gene, clone size, D gene, CDR3 protein, CDR3 DNA. D genes are given only for firm matches. Clone size is not always given. Where it is, it says once, few, many or a class for expanded clones.

v_gene: TRBV5-6; j_gene: TRBJ2-7; abundance: .; d_gene: TRBD2; CDR3aa: CASSFSVPGTSGSYEQYF; CDR3nt: TGTGCCAGCAGCTTTTCTGTTCCCGGGACTAGCGGTTCCTACGAGCAGTACTTC
v_gene: TRBV5-1; j_gene: TRBJ1-5; abundance: .; d_gene: .; CDR3aa: CASSLEGGLNQPQHF; CDR3nt: TGCGCCAGCAGCTTGGAAGGCGGCCTAAATCAGCCCCAGCATTTT
v_gene: TRBV6-6; j_gene: TRBJ2-1; abundance: .; d_gene: .; CDR3aa: CASAAAGDEQFF; CDR3nt: TGTGCCAGCGCAGCTGCAGGAGATGAGCAGTTCTTC
v_gene: TRBV4-3; j_gene: TRBJ2-7; abundance: .; d_gene: .; CDR3aa: CASSQDYYAYEQYF; CDR3nt: TGCGCCAGCAGCCAAGATTATTACGCCTACGAGCAGTACTTC
v_gene: TRBV7-9; j_gene: TRBJ2-7; abundance: .; d_gene: .; CDR3aa: CASHRDGNEQYF; CDR3nt: TGTGCCAGCCACAGGGACGGGAACGAGCAGTACTTC
v_gene: TRBV2; j_gene: TRBJ1-1; abundance: .; d_gene: .; CDR3aa: CASRKDSPMNTEAFF; CDR3nt: TGTGCCAGCAGAAAGGACAGTCCTATGAACACTGAAGCTTTCTTT
v_gene: TRBV19; j_gene: TRBJ2-7; abundance: few; d_gene: TRBD2; CDR3aa: CASSITTLAGTFYEQYF; CDR3nt: TGTGCCAGTAGTATCACAACTCTAGCGGGAACTTTCTACGAGCAGTACTTC
v_gene: TRBV2; j_gene: TRBJ2-2; abundance: .; d_gene: TRBD2; CDR3aa: CASSLGLAGGPGELFF; CDR3nt: TGTGCCAGCAGTCTTGGACTAGCGGGAGGGCCCGGGGAGCTGTTTTTT
v_gene: TRBV6-1; j_gene: TRBJ2-7; abundance: .; d_gene: .; CDR3aa: CASSTGFYDEQYF; CDR3nt: TGTGCCAGCAGTACGGGCTTTTACGACGAGCAGTACTTC
v_gene: TRBV19; j_gene: TRBJ2-5; abundance: .; d_gene: .; CDR3aa: CASRQSLEEQETQYF; CDR3nt: TGTGCCAGTAGGCAGAGCCTAGAGGAGCAAGAGACCCAGTACTTC
v_gene: TRBV9; j_gene: TRBJ2-1; abundance: .; d_gene: TRBD2; CDR3aa: CASSASGGRGNEQFF; CDR3nt: TGTGCCAGCAGCGCAAGCGGGGGGCGCGGTAATGAGCAGTTCTTC
v_gene: TRBV19; j_gene: TRBJ1-1; abundance: .; d_gene: TRBD1; CDR3aa: CASSHRGLVTEAFF; CDR3nt: TGTGCCAGTAGTCACAGGGGGCTGGTCACTGAAGCTTTCTTT
v_gene: TRBV19; j_gene: TRBJ1-1; abundance: few; d_gene: TRBD1; CDR3aa: CASSINTGGNTEAFF; CDR3nt: TGTGCCAGTAGTATTAATACAGGGGGGAACACTGAAGCTTTCTTT